This T cell receptor beta chain stems from a study of cytomegalovirus exposure and HLA in healthy donors. Study-level findings and limits: It was in a later analysis that TCR association rates were seen to vary by HLA locus, highest for DRB1 and lowest for HLA-C. Rarity characterized most TCR sequences, yet some public TCRs appeared in many donors. The HLA-A and HLA-B alleles of most subjects were reportedly predicted accurately from TCR beta sequences.

A note on this clone: Its target is unknown.

60 Vbeta and 13 Jbeta primers were used in PCR. Clones were read by immunoSEQ multiplex PCR, and TCRdb kept only the in-frame ones, dropping some. The data contain roughly 150,000 clones, roughly 72% of them singletons. The sample taken for sequencing was PBMCs. This TCR derives from a man aged 35-49 years in good health and CMV-seronegative.

As DNA, the CDR3 is TGTGCCAGCAGGGGGGGGGTCAGGGTCGGAGATACGCAGTATTTT. Translating it yields CASRGGVRVGDTQYF. The chain has TRBV7-2 and TRBJ2-3, with 7 bases that match TRBD2. The J segment lost 5 bases and the V segment lost 6 bases, leaving 11 bases of the junction unmatched. In germline, CDR1 is SGHTA, CDR2 FQGNSA. There are 15 residues in the CDR3.